This T cell receptor (beta chain) appears in the sequencing data of a study of neurological immune-mediated disorders. TCRdb reprocessed the 5' RACE reads via MiXCR and lists one record per CDR3 protein. The sample includes tens of thousands of distinct CDR3 sequences, around 3.9% of them seen just once. This clonotype has a count of ten or more. The CDR3 covers 12 residues. Germline CDR1 is SGDLS and CDR2 is YYNGEE. With 5 bases removed from V and 6 bases from J, the gap between germline ends came to 9 bases. This rearrangement joins TRBV9 to TRBJ2-1; D might be TRBD1 or TRBD2, each matching 5 bases. This clonotype originated in a man in his thirties or forties with multiple sclerosis. The sample was PBMCs. As DNA, the CDR3 is TGTGCCAGCAGGGGGACGGCCAATGAGCAGTTCTTC. Residues: CASRGTANEQFF.